The 26 T cell receptor beta chains reported below all come from one sample, sequenced in a study of blood T cell repertoires in COVID-19 (dated by TCRdb to the early 2020s). Library construction relied on the immunoSEQ multiplex PCR assay. Imported from immuneACCESS, the table was reduced by TCRdb to in-frame sequences with V and J called. These copies leave out some clones; in studies compared against another copy, an unresolved V gene accounts for under half, and the cause of the remainder is not known. This sample holds about 390,000 clones; roughly 86% were observed only once. The top ten clones comprise 2.3% of the sample. Sequencing was carried out using peripheral blood. All receptors come from a woman aged 60-75 years with COVID-19, enrolled during active disease.

The chain employs TRBV5-1 and TRBJ2-6, with TRBD1 matching over 9 bases. This CDR3 has 18 residues. Per the germline V gene, CDR1 is SGHRS and CDR2 is YFSETQ. Trimming took 4 bases from V and 0 from J; bases not matched to a gene: 8. CDR3 in DNA: TGCGCCAGCAGCCTACCGGGACAGGGAGACTCTGGGGCCAACGTCCTGACTTTC. As protein: CASSLPGQGDSGANVLTF.

The gene calls are TRBV15 and TRBJ2-1; TRBD2 aligns across 7 bases. This CDR3 region has 16 residues. From germline, CDR1 is LNHNV and CDR2 YYDKDF (reference sequence). The trim removed 6 bases at V and 2 bases at J, leaving 10 bases unmatched. The CDR3 nucleotides are TGTGCCACCAGAGGGCGGGGGACCAGTCCCTACAATGAGCAGTTCTTC. Translation: CATRGRGTSPYNEQFF. Based on the CDR3 plus reference TRBV15 and TRBJ2-1, the full variable domain is DAMVIQNPRYQVTQFGKPVTLSCSQTLNHNVMYWYQQKSSQAPKLLFHYYDKDFNNEADTPDNFQSRRPNTSFCFLDIRSPGLGDTAMYLCATRGRGTSPYNEQFFGPGTRLTVL.

Only one count was recorded for this clone. The rearrangement uses TRBV19 and TRBJ2-1; the match to TRBD2 covers 9 bases. The germline V gene encodes CDR1 LNHDA and CDR2 SQIVND (reference sequence). CDR3 length equals 14 residues. J was trimmed by 10 bases and V by 5 bases; bases with no gene match: 9. The CDR3 region is CASSPERGAREQFF. The CDR3 nucleotides read TGTGCCAGTAGTCCCGAGCGGGGGGCCCGGGAGCAGTTCTTC.

This chain links TRBV5-4 with TRBJ2-2, with TRBD2 matching 11 bases. The germline gives CDR1 SGHNT, CDR2 YYREEE (reference sequence). The ends lost 4 bases at V and 2 bases at J; junction bases unmatched: 4. This CDR3 contains 16 residues. The CDR3 is CASSPGTSGNTGELFF. The DNA for the CDR3 is TGTGCCAGCAGCCCCGGGACTAGCGGTAACACCGGGGAGCTGTTTTTT. Together with reference TRBV5-4 and TRBJ2-2, the CDR3 gives the full variable domain: ETGVTQSPTHLIKTRGQQVTLRCSSQSGHNTVSWYQQALGQGPQFIFQYYREEENGRGNFPPRFSGLQFPNYSSELNVNALELDDSALYLCASSPGTSGNTGELFFGEGSRLTVL.

This rearrangement joins TRBV9 to TRBJ1-2; 9 nucleotides match TRBD1. The length of the CDR3 is 15 residues. The germline CDR1 and CDR2 sequences are SGDLS and YYNGEE. Germline trimming cut 3 bases from V and 5 bases from J; bases unmatched to any gene: 8. For the CDR3, the DNA is TGTGCCAGCAGCGCCGACCCCGGGACAGGGTATGGCTACACCTTC. This sequence encodes CASSADPGTGYGYTF.

The chain links TRBV2 to TRBJ2-1; 10 positions match TRBD2. This CDR3 is 15 amino acids long. The J segment lost 7 bases and the V segment lost 3 bases, leaving 6 bases of the junction unmatched. Per the germline V gene, CDR1 is SNHLY and CDR2 is FYNNEI. This CDR3 is CASSDTSGADNEQFF. The CDR3 nucleotides read TGTGCCAGCAGTGACACTAGCGGGGCGGATAATGAGCAGTTCTTC.

A single count supports this clone. The chain combines TRBV5-1 with TRBJ2-1; TRBD2 matches 10 bases. The ends lost 1 base at V and 2 bases at J; junction bases unmatched: 3. The CDR3 is 16 residues long. The germline gives CDR1 SGHRS, CDR2 YFSETQ. CDR3 sequence reads: CASSLIAGGTYNEQFF. CDR3 in DNA: TGCGCCAGCAGCTTGATAGCGGGGGGCACCTACAATGAGCAGTTCTTC.

This chain uses TRBV5-8 with TRBJ1-2; 9 bases align to TRBD1. From germline, CDR1 is SGHTS and CDR2 YDEGEE. The CDR3 is made up of 16 amino acids. V shed 2 bases and J 0 bases; nucleotides not matched to a gene: 5. This chain's CDR3 is CASSFPRDRANYGYTF. The CDR3 DNA reads TGTGCCAGCAGCTTCCCCCGGGACAGGGCTAACTATGGCTACACCTTC.

In DNA form, the CDR3 reads TGTGCCAGTCGACAGGGTCGGGTGAACACTGAAGCTTTCTTT. This encodes CASRQGRVNTEAFF. The chain couples TRBV19 to TRBJ1-1, with 7 bases lining up with TRBD1. Germline V CDR1 and CDR2: LNHDA, SQIVND (reference sequence). This CDR3 spans 14 amino acids. V lost 8 bases to trimming and J lost 0 bases; unmatched junction nucleotides: 6.

This clone was recorded once. The rearrangement uses TRBV2 and TRBJ2-5; 8 nucleotides match TRBD2. Germline V gene sequence: CDR1 SNHLY, CDR2 FYNNEI. The CDR3 has 16 residues. The V segment lost 3 bases and the J segment 4 bases; nucleotides outside the gene matches: 10. CDR3 DNA: TGTGCCAGCAGTGACAGCACGCGGGGGGTGGGAGAGACCCAGTACTTC. The encoded protein is CASSDSTRGVGETQYF.

This clone was seen just once. The chain joins TRBV9 to TRBJ1-3; 7 bases are shared with TRBD1. The junction had 9 bases not matched to a gene; V was cut back by 4 bases and J by 2 bases. The CDR3 contains 16 residues. The germline V gene encodes CDR1 SGDLS and CDR2 YYNGEE. The CDR3 protein is CASSPTTGTAGNTIYF. The DNA of the CDR3 is TGTGCCAGCAGCCCCACGACGGGGACAGCTGGAAACACCATATATTTT.

This clone occurred once. This rearrangement joins TRBV5-1 to TRBJ2-1, with 14 bases lining up with TRBD2. The CDR3 is 17 amino acids. Germline loops: CDR1 SGHRS, CDR2 YFSETQ. V gave up 4 bases and J gave up 10 bases; unmatched junction bases: 13. The CDR3 DNA is TGCGCCAGCAGCACCCCCCCCGGGACTAGCGGGAGTTACGAGCAGTTCTTC. Protein product: CASSTPPGTSGSYEQFF.

This sequence joins TRBV4-2 and TRBJ1-6; no firm D call. The germline V gene encodes CDR1 LGHNA and CDR2 YNFKEQ. The V gene lost 0 bases and the J gene lost 16 bases, with 16 bases spanning the gap. This CDR3 has 14 residues. The CDR3 is CASSQELGSTRLHF. CDR3 DNA sequence: TGTGCCAGCAGCCAAGAATTGGGTAGCACTAGACTCCACTTT.

This chain links TRBV6-5 with TRBJ1-1; the D gene is possibly TRBD1 (5 bases). CDR3 length: 14 residues. Germline V gene lookup returns CDR1 MNHEY and CDR2 SVGAGI. Trimming left V 6 bases short and J 6 bases short, with 17 bases between. The chain's CDR3 is CASRQIQGGAEAFF. CDR3 DNA: TGTGCCAGCAGACAGATCCAGGGAGGAGCTGAAGCTTTCTTT.

The chain combines TRBV21-1 with TRBJ1-5. TRBV21-1 is a known pseudogene. This CDR3 comprises 11 residues. The CDR3 reads CASRRYQPQHF. For the CDR3, the DNA is TGTGCCAGCAGACGGTATCAGCCCCAGCATTTT.

This rearrangement joins TRBV7-2 to TRBJ1-2, with no clear D. The CDR3 covers 14 residues. V lost 5 bases, J lost 4 bases, and 14 bases lay in between. Germline loops: CDR1 SGHTA, CDR2 FQGNSA. The CDR3 reads CASSPLSPSYGYTF. The CDR3 region has the DNA TGTGCCAGCAGCCCTCTAAGCCCGTCCTATGGCTACACCTTC.

The chain links TRBV5-8 to TRBJ1-1, with D possibly TRBD1 on 6 matching bases. Trimming took 1 base from V and 1 from J, leaving 8 bases between them. Germline lookup yields CDR1 SGHTS and CDR2 YDEGEE. This CDR3 has 14 amino acids. The DNA of the CDR3 is TGTGCCAGCAGCTTGCAGGGGCAGAACACTGAAGCTTTCTTT. Translation gives CASSLQGQNTEAFF.

V gene TRBV12-3 or TRBV12-4 combines with J gene TRBJ1-2; D not certain. V lost 6 bases to trimming and J lost 2 bases, with 10 bases between them. The CDR3 is made up of 13 amino acids. This chain's CDR3 is CASRGGLNYGYTF. The CDR3 bases are TGTGCCAGCAGGGGAGGACTAAACTATGGCTACACCTTC.

The V gene is TRBV21-1, the J gene TRBJ2-3; the D call TRBD2 from the table was never checked on the DNA. TRBV21-1 is flagged as a pseudogene. CDR3 length: 17 residues. In nucleotides, the CDR3 is TGTGCCAGCAGCATGGATAGCGGGGGGCGGGGCACAGATACGCAGTATTTT. Encoded protein: CASSMDSGGRGTDTQYF.

The chain employs TRBV11-2 and TRBJ1-4; no reliable D call. V dropped 4 bases and J dropped 5 bases, with 8 bases sitting between them. The germline V gene encodes CDR1 SGHAT and CDR2 FQNNGV. The CDR3 loop spans 13 amino acids. CDR3 amino acids: CASSSYLNEKLFF. The CDR3 bases are TGTGCCAGCAGCTCGTACCTAAATGAAAAACTGTTTTTT.

This clone was seen only once. The CDR3 DNA reads as TGTGCCAGCAGCTTAGGTCTGGCCAGGCCTTCTGGAAACACCATATATTTT. Encoded protein: CASSLGLARPSGNTIYF. The chain employs TRBV7-9 and TRBJ1-3, with D unresolved. The CDR3 is made up of 17 amino acids. The germline V and J ends were trimmed by 1 base and 1 base, with 14 bases remaining between them. CDR1 is SEHNR, CDR2 FQNEAQ, per germline (reference sequence).

The V gene is TRBV28, the J gene TRBJ1-3; weak D call: TRBD1 (6 bases). V was clipped by 2 bases and J by 1 base, with 15 bases between them. This CDR3 has 17 residues. Germline CDR1 MDHEN, CDR2 SYDVKM. The CDR3 reads CASSLTQGHASGNTIYF. Written as DNA, the CDR3 is TGTGCCAGCAGTTTAACCCAGGGACACGCATCTGGAAACACCATATATTTT.

The V call is TRBV19, the J call TRBJ2-7; TRBD2 matches 10 bases. The J segment lost 0 bases and the V segment lost 5 bases, leaving 4 bases of the junction unmatched. Germline V gene sequence: CDR1 LNHDA, CDR2 SQIVND (reference sequence). This CDR3 is built from 15 residues. The CDR3 reads CASSPRTSGSYEQYF. CDR3 in DNA: TGTGCCAGTAGTCCCAGGACTAGCGGCTCCTACGAGCAGTACTTC.

The rearrangement uses TRBV28 and TRBJ1-5; possibly TRBD1 for D (6 bases). The CDR3 consists of 13 residues. Trimming pared 5 bases from V and 2 bases from J, leaving 7 bases between. The germline V gene has CDR1 MDHEN and CDR2 SYDVKM. DNA of the CDR3: TGTGCCAGCAGTAACAGGGGCAATCAGCCCCAGCATTTT. It yields the protein CASSNRGNQPQHF. Supplemented by reference TRBV28 and TRBJ1-5, the full variable domain reads DVKVTQSSRYLVKRTGEKVFLECVQDMDHENMFWYRQDPGLGLRLIYFSYDVKMKEKGDIPEGYSVSREKKERFSLILESASTNQTSMYLCASSNRGNQPQHFGDGTRLSIL.

CDR3 bases: TGTGCCAGCAGCCTAAGGGACAGGGGCGCCTACGAGCAGTACTTC. This translates into CASSLRDRGAYEQYF. This rearrangement joins TRBV11-1 to TRBJ2-7; 10 nucleotides match TRBD1. With 5 bases clipped from V and 2 bases from J, the junction kept 6 bases outside the gene matches. From germline, CDR1 is SGHAT and CDR2 FQDESV (reference sequence). The CDR3 has 15 amino acids.

This clone showed up just once. The chain is built from TRBV2 and TRBJ2-5, with TRBD1 identical over 9 bases. The junction had 11 bases not matched to a gene; V was cut back by 7 bases and J by 5 bases. The CDR3 covers 15 residues. CDR1 SNHLY and CDR2 FYNNEI come from the germline V gene. The CDR3 nucleotides read TGTGCCAGCAAAGGGACAGGGACCAGTCGGGAGACCCAGTACTTC. Protein product: CASKGTGTSRETQYF.